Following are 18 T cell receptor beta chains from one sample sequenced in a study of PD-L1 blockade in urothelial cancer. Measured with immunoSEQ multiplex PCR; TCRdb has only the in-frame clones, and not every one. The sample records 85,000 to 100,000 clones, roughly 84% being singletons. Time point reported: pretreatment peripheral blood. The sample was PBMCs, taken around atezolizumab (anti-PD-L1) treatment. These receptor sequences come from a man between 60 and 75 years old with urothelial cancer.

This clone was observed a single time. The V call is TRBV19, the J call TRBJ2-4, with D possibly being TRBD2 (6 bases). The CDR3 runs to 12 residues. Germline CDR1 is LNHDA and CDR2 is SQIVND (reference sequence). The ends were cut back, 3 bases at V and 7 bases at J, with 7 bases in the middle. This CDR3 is CASSMTRNIQYF. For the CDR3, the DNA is TGTGCCAGTAGTATGACTAGGAACATTCAGTACTTC.

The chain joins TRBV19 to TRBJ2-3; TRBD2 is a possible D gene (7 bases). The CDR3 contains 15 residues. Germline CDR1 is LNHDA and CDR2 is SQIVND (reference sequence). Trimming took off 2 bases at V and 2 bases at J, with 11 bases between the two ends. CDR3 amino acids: CASSISGGYTDTQYF. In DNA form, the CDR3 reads TGTGCCAGTAGTATATCGGGGGGCTACACAGATACGCAGTATTTT.

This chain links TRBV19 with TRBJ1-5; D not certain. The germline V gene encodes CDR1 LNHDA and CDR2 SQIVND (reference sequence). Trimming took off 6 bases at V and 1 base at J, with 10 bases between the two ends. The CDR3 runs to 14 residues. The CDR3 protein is CASRSGISNQPQHF. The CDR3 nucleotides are TGTGCCAGTAGGTCGGGGATAAGCAATCAGCCCCAGCATTTT.

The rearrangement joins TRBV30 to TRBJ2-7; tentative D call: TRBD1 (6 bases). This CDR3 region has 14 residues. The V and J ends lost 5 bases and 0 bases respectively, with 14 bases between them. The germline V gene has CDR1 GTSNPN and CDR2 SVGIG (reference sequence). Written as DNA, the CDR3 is TGTGCCTGGGGCACGGGACACCCCTCCTACGAGCAGTACTTC. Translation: CAWGTGHPSYEQYF. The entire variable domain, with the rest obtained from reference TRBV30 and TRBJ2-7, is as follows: SQTIHQWPATLVQPVGSPLSLECTVEGTSNPNLYWYRQAAGRGLQLLFYSVGIGQISSEVPQNLSASRPQDRQFILSSKKLLLSDSGFYLCAWGTGHPSYEQYFGPGTRLTVT.

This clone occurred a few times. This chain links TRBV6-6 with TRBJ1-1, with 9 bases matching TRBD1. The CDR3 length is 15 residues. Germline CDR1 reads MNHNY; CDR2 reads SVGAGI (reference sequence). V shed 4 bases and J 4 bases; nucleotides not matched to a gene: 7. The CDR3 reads CASSLRQGEGTEAFF. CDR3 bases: TGTGCCAGCAGTTTACGACAGGGGGAAGGCACTGAAGCTTTCTTT.

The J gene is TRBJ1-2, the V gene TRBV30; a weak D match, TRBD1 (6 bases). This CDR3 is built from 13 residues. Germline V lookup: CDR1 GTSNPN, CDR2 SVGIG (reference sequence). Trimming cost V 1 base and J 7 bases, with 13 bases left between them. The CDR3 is CAWSAQGPGGYTF. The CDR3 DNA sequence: TGTGCCTGGAGTGCACAGGGACCGGGTGGCTACACCTTC.

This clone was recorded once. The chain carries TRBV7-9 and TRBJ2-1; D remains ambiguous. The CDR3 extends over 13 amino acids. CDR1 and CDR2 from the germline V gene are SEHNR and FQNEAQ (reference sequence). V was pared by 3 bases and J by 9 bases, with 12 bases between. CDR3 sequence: CASSLLLDSEQFF. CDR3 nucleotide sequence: TGTGCCAGCAGCTTGTTGCTAGATAGTGAGCAGTTCTTC.

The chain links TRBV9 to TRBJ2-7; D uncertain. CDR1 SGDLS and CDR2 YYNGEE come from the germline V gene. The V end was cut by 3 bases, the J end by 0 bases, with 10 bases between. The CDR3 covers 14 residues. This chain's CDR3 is CASSASPGSYEQYF. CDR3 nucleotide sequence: TGTGCCAGCAGCGCGTCCCCCGGCTCCTACGAGCAGTACTTC. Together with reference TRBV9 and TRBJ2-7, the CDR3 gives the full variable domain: DSGVTQTPKHLITATGQRVTLRCSPRSGDLSVYWYQQSLDQGLQFLIQYYNGEERAKGNILERFSAQQFPDLHSELNLSSLELGDSALYFCASSASPGSYEQYFGPGTRLTVT.

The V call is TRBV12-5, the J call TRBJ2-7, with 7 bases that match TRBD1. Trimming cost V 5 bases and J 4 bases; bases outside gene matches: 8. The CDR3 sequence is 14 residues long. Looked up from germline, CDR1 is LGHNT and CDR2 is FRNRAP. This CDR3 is CASGPPGQIYEQYF. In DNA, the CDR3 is TGTGCTAGTGGTCCACCGGGACAGATATACGAGCAGTACTTC.

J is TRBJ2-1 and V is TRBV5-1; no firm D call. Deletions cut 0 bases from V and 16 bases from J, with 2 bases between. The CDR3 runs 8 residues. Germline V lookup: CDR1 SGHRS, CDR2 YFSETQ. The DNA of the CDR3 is TGCGCCAGCAGCTTGGTATTCTTC. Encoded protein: CASSLVFF.

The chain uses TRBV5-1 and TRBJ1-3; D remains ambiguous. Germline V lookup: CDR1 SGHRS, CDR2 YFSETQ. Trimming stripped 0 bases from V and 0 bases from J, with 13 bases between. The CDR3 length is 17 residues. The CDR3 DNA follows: TGCGCCAGCAGCTTGGGGGAGGCTTCGAGCTCTGGAAACACCATATATTTT. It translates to CASSLGEASSSGNTIYF. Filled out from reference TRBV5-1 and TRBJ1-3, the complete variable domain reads KAGVTQTPRYLIKTRGQQVTLSCSPISGHRSVSWYQQTPGQGLQFLFEYFSETQRNKGNFPGRFSGRQFSNSRSEMNVSTLELGDSALYLCASSLGEASSSGNTIYFGEGSWLTVV.

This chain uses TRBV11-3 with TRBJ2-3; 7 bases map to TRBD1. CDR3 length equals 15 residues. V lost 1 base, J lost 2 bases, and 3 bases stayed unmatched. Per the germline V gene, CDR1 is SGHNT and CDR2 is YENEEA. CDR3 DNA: TGTGCCAGCAGCTTAGGACAGGGCTTCACAGATACGCAGTATTTT. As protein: CASSLGQGFTDTQYF.

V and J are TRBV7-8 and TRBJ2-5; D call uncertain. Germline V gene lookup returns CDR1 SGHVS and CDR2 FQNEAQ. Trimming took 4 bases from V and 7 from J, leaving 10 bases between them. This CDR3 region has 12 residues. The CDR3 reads CASSSQTGTQYF. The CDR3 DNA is TGTGCCAGCAGCTCCCAGACGGGGACCCAGTACTTC.

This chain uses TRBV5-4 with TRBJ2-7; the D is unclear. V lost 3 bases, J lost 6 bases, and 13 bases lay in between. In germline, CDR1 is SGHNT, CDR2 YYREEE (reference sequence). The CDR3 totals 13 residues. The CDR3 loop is CASSSPPGFEQYF. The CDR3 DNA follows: TGTGCCAGCAGCTCCCCGCCCGGGTTCGAGCAGTACTTC.

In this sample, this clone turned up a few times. The CDR3 loop is CASSGGTGPDGYTF. Here the CDR3 DNA reads TGTGCCAGCAGCGGCGGGACAGGGCCTGATGGCTACACCTTC. The chain combines TRBV9 with TRBJ1-2; 9 bases map to TRBD1. The CDR3 is 14 amino acids. From germline, CDR1 is SGDLS and CDR2 YYNGEE. V lost 3 bases to trimming and J lost 6 bases; unmatched junction nucleotides: 6.

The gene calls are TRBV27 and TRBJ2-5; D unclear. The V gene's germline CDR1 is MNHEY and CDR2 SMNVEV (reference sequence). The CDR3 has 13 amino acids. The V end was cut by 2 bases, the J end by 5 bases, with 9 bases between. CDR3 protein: CASSLGRMETQYF. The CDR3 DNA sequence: TGTGCCAGCAGTTTAGGTAGAATGGAGACCCAGTACTTC.

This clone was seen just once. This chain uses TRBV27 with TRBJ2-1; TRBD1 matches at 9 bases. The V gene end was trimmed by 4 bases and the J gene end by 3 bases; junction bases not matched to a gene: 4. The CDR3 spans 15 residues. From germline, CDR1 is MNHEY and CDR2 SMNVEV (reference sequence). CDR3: CASSSPTGGYNEQFF. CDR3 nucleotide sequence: TGTGCCAGCAGTTCCCCGACAGGGGGCTACAATGAGCAGTTCTTC.

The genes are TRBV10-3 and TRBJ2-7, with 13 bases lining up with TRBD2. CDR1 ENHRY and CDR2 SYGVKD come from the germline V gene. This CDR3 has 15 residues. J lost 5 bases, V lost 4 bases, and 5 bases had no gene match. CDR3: CAISGLAGGRNEQYF. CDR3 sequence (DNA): TGTGCCATCAGTGGACTAGCGGGAGGCCGGAACGAGCAGTACTTC.